This is a list of T cell receptor beta chains from one sample in a study of spatial heterogeneity in lung cancer. TCRdb re-called the 5' RACE reads with MiXCR, one entry per CDR3 protein. The table has about 43,000 distinct CDR3 sequences, approximately 24% seen once; the top ten hold less than 9%. Sequenced material: PBMCs, taken at follow-up. These receptors were obtained from a female donor with early-stage non-small cell lung cancer. Both conserved end residues are part of each CDR3. The order of the fields is D gene, clone size, J gene, V gene, CDR3 DNA, CDR3 protein. The D gene is left open where the match is weak. Size tells how often a clone was seen (once, few, many) or the class of an expanded clone, and some rows leave it out.

TRBD2	few	TRBJ2-1	TRBV3-1	TGTGCCAGCAGCCGAAATCCGGGACTAGTTGTGGATGAGCAGTTCTTC	CASSRNPGLVVDEQFF
.	.	TRBJ2-7	TRBV10-1	TGCGCCAGCAGTCGGACAGGGAGGGACGAGCAGTACTTC	CASSRTGRDEQYF
TRBD1	many	TRBJ1-1	TRBV9	TGTGCCAGCAGCGGGACAGGCGAGGAAGCTTTCTTT	CASSGTGEEAFF
.	many	TRBJ2-1	TRBV29-1	TGCAGCGTTGTTTCTGTTCTGAACAATGAGCAGTTCTTC	CSVVSVLNNEQFF
.	.	TRBJ1-2	TRBV29-1	TGCAGCGTTGAAAGCAGAATGAAAGGCTACACCTTC	CSVESRMKGYTF
.	many	TRBJ1-2	TRBV11-2	TGTGCCAGCAGCCAGGACGGAGACTATGGCTACACCTTC	CASSQDGDYGYTF
.	.	TRBJ2-1	TRBV6-5	TGTGCCAGCAGCCAACAGGGGAGGTCCTACAATGAGCAGTTCTTC	CASSQQGRSYNEQFF
TRBD1	many	TRBJ1-4	TRBV7-9	TGTGCCAGCAGCTCGGACAGGGGCCATGAAAAACTGTTTTTT	CASSSDRGHEKLFF
.	.	TRBJ1-1	TRBV3-1	TGTGTCAGCAGCTACTCCTCGGGGAGGAACACTGAAGCTTTCTTT	CVSSYSSGRNTEAFF
.	few	TRBJ2-5	TRBV29-1	TGCAGCGTTGAAGGGGGGAGCGAGACCCAGTACTTC	CSVEGGSETQYF
.	.	TRBJ2-3	TRBV20-1	TGCAGTGCTAGGTCAATAGCGGGCACAGATACGCAGTATTTT	CSARSIAGTDTQYF
.	many	TRBJ2-3	TRBV7-6	TGTGCCAGCAGCGTCGACAGAGATACGCAGTATTTT	CASSVDRDTQYF
TRBD1	.	TRBJ2-1	TRBV29-1	TGCAGCGTTGCTACTGACAGGGTTGACGACTTCTTC	CSVATDRVDDFF
.	many	TRBJ1-1	TRBV7-9	TGTGCCAGTGGGGGACCTATGAACACTGAAGCTTTCTTT	CASGGPMNTEAFF
.	.	TRBJ2-2	TRBV7-9	TGTGCCAGCAGCTTAGATCTACAGGGTGGCGGGGAGCTGTTTTTT	CASSLDLQGGGELFF
.	.	TRBJ1-2	TRBV28	TGTGCCAGCAGTTTGGGCCAGAAGATCTATGGCTACACCTTC	CASSLGQKIYGYTF
.	many	TRBJ1-2	TRBV12-3/TRBV12-4	TGTGCCAGCACGCCATTCCGGGGCTACACCTTC	CASTPFRGYTF
.	few	TRBJ2-1	TRBV27	TGTGCCAGCAGACTAGGTCATGAGCAGTTCTTC	CASRLGHEQFF
.	few	TRBJ2-6	TRBV29-1	TGCAGCGTTGAGGCTGGGGCCAACGTCCTGACTTTC	CSVEAGANVLTF
.	many	TRBJ2-3	TRBV12-3/TRBV12-4	TGTGCCAGCAGCCCCGGGAAGCTTGGGCCAGATACGCAGTATTTT	CASSPGKLGPDTQYF
TRBD1	few	TRBJ1-5	TRBV15	TGTGCCACCAGCAGAGCAGGGGGTCAGCCCCAGCATTTT	CATSRAGGQPQHF
.	.	TRBJ1-2	TRBV29-1	TGCAGCGTGAGGGAGCTGGACTATGGCTACACCTTC	CSVRELDYGYTF
.	.	TRBJ2-1	TRBV29-1	TGCAGCGTTGTGCGGCTAGCCGAGCAGTTCTTC	CSVVRLAEQFF
.	.	TRBJ2-2	TRBV20-1	TGCAGTGCTCCGAAGCCGACGGACGGTACCGGGGAGCTGTTTTTT	CSAPKPTDGTGELFF
TRBD2	few	TRBJ2-3	TRBV27	TGTGCCAGCAGTTTTCGTGGTAGCGGGAGAGGAACAGATACGCAGTATTTT	CASSFRGSGRGTDTQYF
.	few	TRBJ1-6	TRBV5-1	TGCGCCAGCAGCTTATCGTGGGCCTGGGTGAGGAATTCACCCCTCCACTTT	CASSLSWAWVRNSPLHF
TRBD2	few	TRBJ2-3	TRBV11-3	TGTGCCAGCAGCCCCGGACTAGCACGAACAGATACGCAGTATTTT	CASSPGLARTDTQYF
TRBD1	.	TRBJ2-1	TRBV20-1	TGCAGTGCGAGAACTCCGGGGACAGGGAACAATGAGCAGTTCTTC	CSARTPGTGNNEQFF
.	few	TRBJ2-3	TRBV7-2	TGTGCCAGCAGCTTAGCGGTGCGGGGGCGGGGGACAGATACGCAGTATTTT	CASSLAVRGRGTDTQYF
TRBD1	.	TRBJ1-3	TRBV5-6	TGTGCCAGCAGCTTCTCCGGGACAGGGAGGACAGGAAACACCATATATTTT	CASSFSGTGRTGNTIYF
.	.	TRBJ1-1	TRBV11-2	TGTGCCAGCAGCCTTAGAGGTTCCCCGAACACTGAAGCTTTCTTT	CASSLRGSPNTEAFF
.	few	TRBJ2-3	TRBV27	TGTGCCAGCAGTCCGACCGGGTGGGGGACGCAGTATTTT	CASSPTGWGTQYF
TRBD2	.	TRBJ2-2	TRBV11-2	TGTGCCAGCAGTCTCGTAGCGGGGGGGCCCGGCGGGGAGCTGTTTTTT	CASSLVAGGPGGELFF
.	many	TRBJ1-1	TRBV7-9	TGTGCCAGCTCCCCTTTAGGGGGGAGGAACACTGAAGCTTTCTTT	CASSPLGGRNTEAFF
TRBD2	few	TRBJ2-2	TRBV11-2	TGTGCCAGCAGCCCGTCCGGGGGGGTCAGCGGGGAGCTGTTTTTT	CASSPSGGVSGELFF
.	.	TRBJ1-1	TRBV3-1	TGTGCCAGCAGCCAAGATTACGGGGCTGAAGCTTTCTTT	CASSQDYGAEAFF
.	few	TRBJ2-2	TRBV6-5	TGTGCCAGCAGGGACAGCTCGAACACCGGGGAGCTGTTTTTT	CASRDSSNTGELFF
.	many	TRBJ2-1	TRBV7-3	TGTGCCAGCAGCTTATACCCCCTAAGCTCCTACAATGAGCAGTTCTTC	CASSLYPLSSYNEQFF
.	.	TRBJ2-5	TRBV7-3	TGTGCCAGCAGCTTAGGGCCAGGGGATTCGGGGACCCAGTACTTC	CASSLGPGDSGTQYF
TRBD2	once	TRBJ2-7	TRBV19	TGTGCCAGTAGGCTGACTAGCGGGAGGAACGAGCAGTACTTC	CASRLTSGRNEQYF
.	.	TRBJ2-1	TRBV11-2	TGTGCCAGCAGCTCCCCGGACACCCGTCTCCAGTTCTTC	CASSSPDTRLQFF